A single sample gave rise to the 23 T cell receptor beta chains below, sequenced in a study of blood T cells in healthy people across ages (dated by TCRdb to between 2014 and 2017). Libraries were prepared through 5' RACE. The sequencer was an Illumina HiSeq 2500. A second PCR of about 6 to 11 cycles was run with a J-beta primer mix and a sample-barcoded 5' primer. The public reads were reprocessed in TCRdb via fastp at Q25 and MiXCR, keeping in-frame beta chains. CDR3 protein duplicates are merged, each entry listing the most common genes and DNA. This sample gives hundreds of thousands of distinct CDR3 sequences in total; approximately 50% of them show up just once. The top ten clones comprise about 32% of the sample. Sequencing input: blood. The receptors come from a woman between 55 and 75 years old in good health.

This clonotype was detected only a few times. The CDR3 DNA reads as TGTGCCAGCAAAGGGGCTGGGGCCAACGTCCTGACTTTC. Residues: CASKGAGANVLTF. The chain has TRBV6-5 and TRBJ2-6, with D possibly being TRBD1 (5 bases). The germline V gene encodes CDR1 MNHEY and CDR2 SVGAGI. With 7 bases removed from V and 2 bases from J, the gap between germline ends came to 6 bases. The CDR3 covers 13 residues.

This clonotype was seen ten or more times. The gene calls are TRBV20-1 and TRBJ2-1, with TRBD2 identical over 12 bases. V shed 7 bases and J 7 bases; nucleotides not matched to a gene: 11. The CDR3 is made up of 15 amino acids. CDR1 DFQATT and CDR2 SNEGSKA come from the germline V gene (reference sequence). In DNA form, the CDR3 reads TGCAGTGTACCGACTAGCGGGAGTCTTAGAAATGAGCAGTTCTTC. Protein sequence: CSVPTSGSLRNEQFF.

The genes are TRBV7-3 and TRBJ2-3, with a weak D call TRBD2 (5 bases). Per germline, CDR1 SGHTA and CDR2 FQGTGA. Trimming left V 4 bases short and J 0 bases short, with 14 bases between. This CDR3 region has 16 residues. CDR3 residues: CASSSTVGDSTDTQYF. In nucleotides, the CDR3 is TGTGCCAGCAGCTCAACGGTCGGGGATAGCACAGATACGCAGTATTTT.

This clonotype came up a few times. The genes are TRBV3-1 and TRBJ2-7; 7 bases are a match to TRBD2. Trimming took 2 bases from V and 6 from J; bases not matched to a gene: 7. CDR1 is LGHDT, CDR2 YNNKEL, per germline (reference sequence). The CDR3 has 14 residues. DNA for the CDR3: TGTGCCAGCAGCCAACGGGAGGCCGAGGGCGAGCAGTACTTC. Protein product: CASSQREAEGEQYF.

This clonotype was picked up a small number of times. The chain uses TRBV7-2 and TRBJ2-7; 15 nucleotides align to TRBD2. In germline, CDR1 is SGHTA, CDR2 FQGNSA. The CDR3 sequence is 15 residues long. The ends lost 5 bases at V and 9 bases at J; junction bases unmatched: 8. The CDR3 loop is CASSPRTSGRAAQYF. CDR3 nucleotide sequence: TGTGCCAGCAGCCCACGGACTAGCGGGAGGGCGGCGCAGTACTTC. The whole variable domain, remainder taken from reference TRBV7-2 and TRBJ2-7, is GAGVSQSPSNKVTEKGKDVELRCDPISGHTALYWYRQSLGQGLEFLIYFQGNSAPDKSGLPSDRFSAERTGGSVSTLTIQRTQQEDSAVYLCASSPRTSGRAAQYFGPGTRLTVT.

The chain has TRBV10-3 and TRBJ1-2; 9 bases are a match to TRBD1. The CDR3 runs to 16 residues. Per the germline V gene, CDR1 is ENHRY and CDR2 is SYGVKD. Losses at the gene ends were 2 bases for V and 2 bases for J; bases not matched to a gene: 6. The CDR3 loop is CAISEPGGTGNYGYTF. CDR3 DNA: TGTGCCATCAGTGAGCCCGGGGGGACAGGGAACTATGGCTACACCTTC.

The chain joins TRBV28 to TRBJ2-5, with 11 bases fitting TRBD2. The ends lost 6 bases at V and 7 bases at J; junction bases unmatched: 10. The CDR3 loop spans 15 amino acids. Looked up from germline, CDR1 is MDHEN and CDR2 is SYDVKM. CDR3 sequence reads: CASSLTSGSPLTQYF. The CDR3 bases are TGTGCCAGCAGCCTAACTAGCGGGAGCCCCCTGACCCAGTACTTC. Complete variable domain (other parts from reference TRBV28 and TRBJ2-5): DVKVTQSSRYLVKRTGEKVFLECVQDMDHENMFWYRQDPGLGLRLIYFSYDVKMKEKGDIPEGYSVSREKKERFSLILESASTNQTSMYLCASSLTSGSPLTQYFGPGTRLLVL.

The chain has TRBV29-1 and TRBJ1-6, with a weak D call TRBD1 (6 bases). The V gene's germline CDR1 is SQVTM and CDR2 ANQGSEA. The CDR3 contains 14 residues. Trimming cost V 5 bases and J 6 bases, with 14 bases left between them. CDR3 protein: CSVRQAMSNSPLHF. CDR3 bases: TGCAGCGTTAGACAGGCCATGTCTAATTCACCCCTCCACTTT.

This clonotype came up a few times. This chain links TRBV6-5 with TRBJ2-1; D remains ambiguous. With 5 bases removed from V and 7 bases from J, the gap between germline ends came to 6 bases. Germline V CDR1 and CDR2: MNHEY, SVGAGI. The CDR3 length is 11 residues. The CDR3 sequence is CASSMANEQFF. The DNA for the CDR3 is TGTGCCAGCAGTATGGCGAATGAGCAGTTCTTC.

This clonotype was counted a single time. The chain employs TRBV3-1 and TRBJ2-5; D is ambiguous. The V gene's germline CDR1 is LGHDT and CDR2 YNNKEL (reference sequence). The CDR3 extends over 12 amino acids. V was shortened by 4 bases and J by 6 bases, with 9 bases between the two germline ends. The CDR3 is CASSLLSKTQYF. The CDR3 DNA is TGTGCCAGCAGCCTGCTTTCGAAGACCCAGTACTTC.

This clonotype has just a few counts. This CDR3 is CASSLVGSASQPQHF. In nucleotides, the CDR3 is TGTGCCAGCAGTTTAGTAGGTTCAGCAAGCCAGCCCCAGCATTTT. J is TRBJ1-5 and V is TRBV28; D not resolved. Germline assignment: CDR1 MDHEN and CDR2 SYDVKM. V gave up 2 bases and J gave up 7 bases, with 15 bases separating them. The CDR3 covers 15 residues.

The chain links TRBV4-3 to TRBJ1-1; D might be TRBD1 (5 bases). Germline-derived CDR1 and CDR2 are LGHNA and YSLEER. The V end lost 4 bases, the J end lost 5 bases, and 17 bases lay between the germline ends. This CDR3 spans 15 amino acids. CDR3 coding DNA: TGCGCCAGCAGCCCCCGGGACGGAGGATTTACTGAAGCTTTCTTT. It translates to CASSPRDGGFTEAFF.

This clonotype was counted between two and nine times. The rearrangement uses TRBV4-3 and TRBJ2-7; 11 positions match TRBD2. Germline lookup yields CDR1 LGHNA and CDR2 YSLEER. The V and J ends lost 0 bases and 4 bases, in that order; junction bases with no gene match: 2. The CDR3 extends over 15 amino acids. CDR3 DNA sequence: TGCGCCAGCAGCCAAGAGGGACTAGCGGATTACGAGCAGTACTTC. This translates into CASSQEGLADYEQYF.

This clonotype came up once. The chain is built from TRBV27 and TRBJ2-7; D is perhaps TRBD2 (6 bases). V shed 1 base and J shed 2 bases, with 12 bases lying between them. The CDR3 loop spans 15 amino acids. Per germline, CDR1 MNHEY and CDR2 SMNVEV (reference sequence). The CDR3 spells CASSLYSGVTYEQYF. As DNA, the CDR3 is TGTGCCAGCAGTTTATATAGCGGAGTCACCTACGAGCAGTACTTC.

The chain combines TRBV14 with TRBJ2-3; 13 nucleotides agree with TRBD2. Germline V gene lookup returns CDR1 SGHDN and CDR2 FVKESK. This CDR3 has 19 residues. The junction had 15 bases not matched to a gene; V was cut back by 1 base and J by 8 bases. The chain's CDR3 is CASSQGPRTSGRFSATQYF. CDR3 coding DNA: TGTGCCAGCAGCCAAGGCCCCCGGACTAGCGGGAGATTTTCAGCTACGCAGTATTTT.

The CDR3 DNA sequence: TGCGCCAGCAGCTTGGGGACTCAACAAGAGACCCAGTACTTC. Protein: CASSLGTQQETQYF. The V gene is TRBV5-1, the J gene TRBJ2-5; a possible D gene is TRBD2 (5 bases). V lost 0 bases and J lost 2, with 8 bases in between. CDR3 size: 14 residues. The germline V gene has CDR1 SGHRS and CDR2 YFSETQ.

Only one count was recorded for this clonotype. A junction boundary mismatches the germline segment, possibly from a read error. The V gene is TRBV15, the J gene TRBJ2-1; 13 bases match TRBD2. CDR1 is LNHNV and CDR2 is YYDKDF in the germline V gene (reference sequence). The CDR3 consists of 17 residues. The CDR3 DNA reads TGTGCCACCAGCAGAGAGGGACTAGCGGGAAGCTACAATGGGCAGTTCTTC. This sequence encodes CATSREGLAGSYNGQFF.

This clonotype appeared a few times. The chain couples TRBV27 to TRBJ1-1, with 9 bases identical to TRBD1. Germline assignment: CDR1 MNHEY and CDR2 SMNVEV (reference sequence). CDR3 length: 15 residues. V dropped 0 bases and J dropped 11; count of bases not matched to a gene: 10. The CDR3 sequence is CASSLSPDRGFRAFF. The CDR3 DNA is TGTGCCAGCAGTTTATCGCCGGACAGGGGTTTTCGCGCTTTCTTT.

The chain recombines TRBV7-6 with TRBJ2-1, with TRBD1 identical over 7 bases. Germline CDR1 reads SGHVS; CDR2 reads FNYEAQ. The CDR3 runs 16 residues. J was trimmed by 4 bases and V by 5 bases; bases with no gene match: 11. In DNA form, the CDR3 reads TGTGCCAGCAGCACATGGACAGGTGCCCTATACAATGAGCAGTTCTTC. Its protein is CASSTWTGALYNEQFF. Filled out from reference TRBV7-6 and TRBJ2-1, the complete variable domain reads GAGVSQSPRYKVTKRGQDVALRCDPISGHVSLYWYRQALGQGPEFLTYFNYEAQQDKSGLPNDRFSAERPEGSISTLTIQRTEQRDSAMYRCASSTWTGALYNEQFFGPGTRLTVL.

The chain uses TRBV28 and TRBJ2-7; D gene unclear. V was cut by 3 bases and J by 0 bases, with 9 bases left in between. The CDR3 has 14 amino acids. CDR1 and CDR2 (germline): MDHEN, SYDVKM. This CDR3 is CASSLPPRSYEQYF. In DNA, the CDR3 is TGTGCCAGCAGTTTGCCGCCCCGCTCCTACGAGCAGTACTTC.

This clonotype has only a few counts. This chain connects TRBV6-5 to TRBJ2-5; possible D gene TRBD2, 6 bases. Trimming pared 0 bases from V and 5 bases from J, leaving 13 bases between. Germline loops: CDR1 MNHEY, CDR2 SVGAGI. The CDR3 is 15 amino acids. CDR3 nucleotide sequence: TGTGCCAGCAGTTACTCGAGCGGAGGAGGGGAGACCCAGTACTTC. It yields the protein CASSYSSGGGETQYF.

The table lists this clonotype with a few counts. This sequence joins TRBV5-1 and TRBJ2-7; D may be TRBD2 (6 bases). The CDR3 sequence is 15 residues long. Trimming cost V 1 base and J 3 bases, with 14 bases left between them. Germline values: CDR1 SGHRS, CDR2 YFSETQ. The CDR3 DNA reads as TGCGCCAGCAGCTTGAATGTTGGAGGGATCTACGAGCAGTACTTC. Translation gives CASSLNVGGIYEQYF.

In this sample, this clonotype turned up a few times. The CDR3: CASSNPRLAPQYF. The CDR3 DNA is TGTGCCAGCAGTAACCCGCGACTAGCTCCTCAGTATTTT. The gene calls are TRBV6-6 and TRBJ2-3, with 7 nucleotides matching TRBD2. Per germline, CDR1 MNHNY and CDR2 SVGAGI (reference sequence). The CDR3 runs to 13 residues. After removal of 5 bases from V and 12 bases from J, the junction contained 11 bases not matched to a gene.